The rows below give T cell receptor beta chains drawn from one sample of a study of cytomegalovirus exposure and HLA in healthy donors. The method was immunoSEQ multiplex PCR; TCRdb's version includes in-frame clones alone and lacks a portion of them. The sample comprises 140,000 to 150,000 clones, roughly 80% of which are singletons, and 2.5% to 3.5% rests with the top ten. Sequences were obtained from PBMCs. The receptors stem from a man aged 35-49 years in good health and CMV-seropositive. CDR3s include the opening cysteine and the closing phenylalanine or tryptophan. A row's size may be missing; if present it is once, few, many or a size class.

clone_size	v_call	j_call	cdr3_aa
-	TRBV6-5	TRBJ2-1	CASSYSGTGLGEQFF
-	TRBV7-3	TRBJ1-2	CASSLSSGGAGGYTF
-	TRBV29-1	TRBJ2-7	CSVVVGSGSLFRYEQYF
-	TRBV6-5	TRBJ2-7	CASSLAVSYEQYF
-	TRBV18	TRBJ1-5	CASSPQGTVNSNQPQHF
-	TRBV2	TRBJ2-2	CASSDRGLNTGELFF
-	TRBV5-1	TRBJ2-7	CASSHLGQGAFYEQYF
-	TRBV19	TRBJ2-1	CASSMLAGIINEQFF
-	TRBV19	TRBJ2-2	CASSMANTGELFF
-	TRBV6-1	TRBJ2-1	CASSALAGGFINEQFF
few	TRBV6-1	TRBJ2-7	CASSDSGYYEQYF
-	TRBV28	TRBJ2-7	CASGGRTPYEQYF
once	TRBV30	TRBJ1-4	CAWSVEGSTNEKLFF
-	TRBV7-8	TRBJ2-2	CASSYTTGLTGELFF
-	TRBV30	TRBJ1-1	CAWSRDRVVGTEAFF
-	TRBV27	TRBJ2-7	CASSLTGGVSYTHEQYF
few	TRBV19	TRBJ2-5	CASSRLAEQETQYF
-	TRBV4-2	TRBJ2-2	CASSLSGTTGTGELFF
-	TRBV29-1	TRBJ2-1	CSVEGRGEGQNEQFF
few	TRBV29-1	TRBJ1-3	CSVVPDGQRSGNTIYF
-	TRBV6-5	TRBJ2-1	CASGSGRVSYNEQFF
-	TRBV5-8	TRBJ2-7	CASSLDRLVYEQYF
-	TRBV7-9	TRBJ2-7	CASSQYIYEQYF
few	TRBV21-1	TRBJ2-1	CASSKKSLKSVVSRNEQFF
-	TRBV28	TRBJ2-2	CASSFLTGGGTGELFF
-	TRBV2	TRBJ1-1	CASSARGLSTEAFF
-	TRBV29-1	TRBJ1-5	CSVGTVANQPQHF
-	TRBV6-4	TRBJ1-5	CASSDSGGRSNQPQHF
-	TRBV9	TRBJ2-3	CASSGWTSGEEVTDTQYF
-	TRBV7-2	-	CASSPGLGGYEQYF
-	TRBV14	TRBJ2-1	CASSPLAGADTEQFF
-	TRBV7-9	TRBJ1-2	CSSSLVGQGKSGYTF
-	TRBV5-1	TRBJ2-1	CASSTSGILNEQFF
-	TRBV27	TRBJ2-7	CASSLADSYEQYF
-	TRBV28	TRBJ2-3	CASTSGSSDTQYF
-	TRBV5-1	TRBJ1-1	CASSLEGTGSTEAFF
few	TRBV21-1	TRBJ2-1	CASSKVGLAGFYNEQFF
-	TRBV28	TRBJ2-6	CASSFRGGSGASVLTF
few	TRBV6-1	TRBJ2-5	CASSEGGLAGQLGTQYF
-	TRBV7-2	TRBJ2-2	CASSVIRDTGELFF
-	TRBV6-5	TRBJ1-5	CASSEGGNQPQHF